This T cell receptor (beta chain) was recorded in a study of T cell responses to AZD1222 COVID-19 vaccine. Study-level points and caveats: Without day 14 samples, only post-peak T cell repertoires were studied. The sample set comprised mostly white British donors with more females, and clonal diversity was possibly underestimated.

This clone appeared a single time. Its antigen is undetermined. One end of the junction varies from germline; a read error may be responsible. Assay used: immunoSEQ multiplex PCR; TCRdb lists only in-frame clones, some missing. This table holds around 150,000 clones, 70% to 90% found once. The CDR3 has 15 residues. From germline, CDR1 is MNHNS and CDR2 SASEGT. The rearrangement uses TRBV6-1 and TRBJ1-2, with TRBD1 as a possible D gene (5 bases). The sequencing here drew on peripheral blood, taken on day 0 of AZD1222 vaccination. This TCR derives from an adult in good health. The CDR3 region is CASSEEGQGAYGYTF. The CDR3 nucleotides are TGTGCCAGCAGCGAAGAGGGGCAAGGGGCCTATGGCTACACCTTC.